This TCR beta chain originates from a study of blood T cell repertoires in COVID-19 (dated by TCRdb to between 2020 and 2021). Regarding the complete study: ImmuneRACE Cohort 3 recovered participants were defined by two consecutive negative NP/OP PCR tests, healthcare professional clearance, or symptom resolution. Samples covering the acute and convalescent phases of COVID-19 were provided by collaborators in the United States, Italy and Spain. The material from the prospective study consisted of cDNA or gDNA derived from T cells, B-cell-depleted T cells, or PBMCs. The dataset comprised deeply sampled blood TCRbeta repertoires from subjects exposed to, actively infected with, or recovered from COVID-19. The repertoires were released in a freely available public database intended as a resource for research on the immune response to SARS-CoV-2. Samples were obtained from the ongoing ImmuneRACE study (first 160 participants) and from approximately 1,200 subjects provided by 6 global collaborators. A de-identified subject ID, COVID-19 status, age in years and sex were almost always included in the sample metadata. Where available, HLA class I and class II types were taken from metadata supplied by the sample provider and were not determined by assay-based typing.

The investigation overall reported the following: Clinical and demographic metadata were provided uncurated, with the amount varying by source and participant.

A note on this clone: The clone's antigen remains unknown. No much larger clone exists at a distance of one base, and base qualities are not known.

At the junction V is shortened by 2 bases and J by 14 bases, with 12 bases in between. According to the germline V gene, CDR1 reads SGHVS and CDR2 reads FNYEAQ. The CDR3 runs 11 residues from the cysteine to the phenylalanine. The retained sequence is limited to the CDR3, 33 bases, with the frame set at the first base. The immunoSEQ Assay, a bias-controlled multiplex PCR, was used to amplify TCRbeta CDR3 regions from genomic DNA. The study's processing was this. Nucleated cell counts per sample were estimated from amplification of reference gene primers within the assay. Sequence reads were collapsed and filtered to measure the absolute abundance of every unique TCRbeta CDR3 rearrangement. For each sample, productive Simpson clonality was calculated by taking the square root of Simpson's diversity index across productive rearrangements. Held by TCRdb, this immuneACCESS table contains in-frame sequences only and omits some clones. Under half of the omission traces to an unresolved V gene where checked; the cause of the rest is unknown. V and J calls and clone size come straight from that table; D and trimming were deduced from the DNA. For this sample there are roughly 190,000 clones; about 86% appear just once. Jointly, the top ten make up under 30% of the sample.

In the prospective study, participants were about 18 to 95 years old, resided in fewer than 25 geographic areas of the United States, and were enrolled through a virtual design. To assign participants to cohorts, the prospective study relied on clinical history that participants themselves reported in a screening survey and a study questionnaire. In the prospective study, whole blood, serum and a nasopharyngeal or oropharyngeal swab were collected from each participant by mobile phlebotomists. Participants in the prospective study had the option to provide additional blood draws and questionnaires over an approximately 2-month period. Before DNA extraction, prospective study blood samples were shipped either frozen or at room temperature.

This TCR derives from a woman between 35 and 50 years old in a cohort exposed to, infected with or recovered from COVID-19 (not recorded which). Sequences were obtained from PBMCs or T cells enriched from blood (not recorded which). Recombination connected TRBV7-6 to TRBJ1-2, with the D segment identity uncertain. The CDR3 loop reads CASSLNGEDTF. The bases are TGTGCCAGCAGCTTAAACGGGGAAGATACCTTC. With the portions outside the CDR3 filled from the reference TRBV7-6 and TRBJ1-2 genes, the complete variable region becomes GAGVSQSPRYKVTKRGQDVALRCDPISGHVSLYWYRQALGQGPEFLTYFNYEAQQDKSGLPNDRFSAERPEGSISTLTIQRTEQRDSAMYRCASSLNGEDTFGSGTRLTVV.